Described below is a single T cell receptor beta chain sequence and its context. No antigen is known for it. Profiling relied on immunoSEQ multiplex PCR, and the TCRdb table lists in-frame clones only, not all of them. The data contain a few million clones, around 94% of them singletons. CD4+ cell separation produced CD45RA+ naive and CD45RA-negative memory subsets. This entry comes from a study of shared clonotypes between healthy human individuals. Study observations and caveats: Clonotypes shared by all four donors outscored non-shared clonotypes in generation probability.

The CDR3 totals 17 residues. Germline lookup yields CDR1 LNHDA and CDR2 SQIVND (reference sequence). V trimming: 3 bases; J trimming: 2 bases; junction bases outside the gene matches: 8. The clonotype comes from a man in his late teens or twenties in good health. This chain links TRBV19 with TRBJ2-2; 8 bases are shared with TRBD2. Sequenced material: naive CD4+ T cells sorted from blood. Subset meaning: CD45RA+ positively selected. The CDR3 loop reads CASSIPTSGGNTGELFF. The CDR3 DNA follows: TGTGCCAGTAGTATCCCAACTAGCGGAGGTAACACCGGGGAGCTGTTTTTT.